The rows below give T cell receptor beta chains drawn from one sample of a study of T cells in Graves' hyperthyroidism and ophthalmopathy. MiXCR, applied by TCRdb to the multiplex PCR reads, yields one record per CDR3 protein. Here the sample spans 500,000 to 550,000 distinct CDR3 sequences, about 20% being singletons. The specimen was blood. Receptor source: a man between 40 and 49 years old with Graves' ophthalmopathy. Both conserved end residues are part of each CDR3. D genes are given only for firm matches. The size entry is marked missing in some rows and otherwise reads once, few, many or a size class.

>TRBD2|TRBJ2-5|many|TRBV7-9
CASSATSGAETQYF
TGTGCCAGCAGCGCGACTAGCGGGGCGGAGACCCAGTACTTC
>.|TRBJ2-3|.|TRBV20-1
CSAPETSGKLRDTDTQYF
TGCAGTGCCCCCGAGACTAGTGGCAAACTTCGCGACACAGATACGCAGTATTTT
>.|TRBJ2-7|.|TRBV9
CASSVGVGEQYEQYF
TGTGCCAGCAGCGTAGGGGTGGGGGAGCAGTACGAGCAGTACTTC
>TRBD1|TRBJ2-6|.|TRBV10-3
CAITKGQGEAGANVLTF
TGTGCCATCACCAAGGGACAGGGAGAAGCTGGGGCCAACGTCCTGACTTTC
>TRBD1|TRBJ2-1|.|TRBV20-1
CSARDLRLGDRGGNEQFF
TGCAGTGCTAGAGATCTCAGGTTGGGGGACAGGGGCGGTAATGAGCAGTTCTTC
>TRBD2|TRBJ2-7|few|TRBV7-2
CASSLTGGSSYEQYF
TGTGCCAGCAGCTTAACAGGCGGGAGTTCCTACGAGCAGTACTTC
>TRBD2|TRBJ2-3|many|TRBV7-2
CASSGDLGLAGYSTDTQYF
TGTGCCAGCAGCGGCGATTTGGGACTAGCGGGATATAGCACAGATACGCAGTATTTT
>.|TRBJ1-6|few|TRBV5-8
CASSFLGSPLHF
TGTGCCAGCAGCTTCCTCGGATCACCCCTCCACTTT
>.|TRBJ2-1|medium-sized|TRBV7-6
CASSLEAVAYNEQFF
TGTGCCAGCAGCTTAGAAGCGGTCGCTTACAATGAGCAGTTCTTC
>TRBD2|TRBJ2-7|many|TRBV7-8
CASTHAGGANYEQYF
TGTGCCAGCACCCACGCGGGGGGGGCGAATTACGAGCAGTACTTC
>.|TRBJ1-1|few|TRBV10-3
CAISELKLGNTEAFF
TGTGCCATCAGTGAGCTAAAGCTAGGGAACACTGAAGCTTTCTTT
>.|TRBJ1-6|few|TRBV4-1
CASSQVITEFNSPLHF
TGCGCCAGCAGCCAAGTAATCACGGAATTTAATTCACCCCTCCACTTT
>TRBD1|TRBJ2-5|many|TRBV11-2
CASSAGRRQGGETQYF
TGTGCCAGCAGCGCCGGGCGTCGACAGGGCGGAGAGACCCAGTACTTC
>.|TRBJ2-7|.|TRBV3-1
CASSQVVRKTSYEQYF
TGTGCCAGCAGCCAAGTTGTACGGAAAACCTCCTACGAGCAGTACTTC
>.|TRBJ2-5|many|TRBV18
CASSPDRIARQETQYF
TGTGCCAGCTCACCAGATCGGATCGCAAGGCAAGAGACCCAGTACTTC
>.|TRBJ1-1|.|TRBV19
CASSIYGTGLEAFF
TGTGCCAGTAGTATATACGGGACTGGGCTTGAAGCTTTCTTT
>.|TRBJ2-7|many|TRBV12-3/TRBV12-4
CASSSTGRVHEQYF
TGTGCCAGCAGTTCCACTGGCAGGGTCCACGAGCAGTACTTC
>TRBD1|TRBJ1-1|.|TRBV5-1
CASSRDRRKGTEAFF
TGCGCCAGCAGCCGGGACAGACGCAAGGGGACTGAAGCTTTCTTT
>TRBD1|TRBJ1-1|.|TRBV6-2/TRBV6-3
CASRAQGGTEAFF
TGTGCCAGCAGAGCACAGGGGGGCACTGAAGCTTTCTTT
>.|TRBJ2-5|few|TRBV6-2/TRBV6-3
CASKVKTRKTPQETQYF
TGTGCCAGCAAGGTAAAGACAAGAAAGACCCCCCAAGAGACCCAGTACTTC
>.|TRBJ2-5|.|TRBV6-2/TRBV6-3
CASSYALASQETQYF
TGTGCCAGCAGTTACGCGCTGGCCTCCCAGGAGACCCAGTACTTC
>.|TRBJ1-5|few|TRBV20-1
CSARDPLGANQPQHF
TGCAGTGCTAGAGATCCCTTAGGGGCCAATCAGCCCCAGCATTTT
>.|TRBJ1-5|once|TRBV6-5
CASSYQDRPQHF
TGTGCCAGCAGTTACCAAGATCGGCCCCAGCATTTT
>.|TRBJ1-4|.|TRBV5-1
CASSLSGTANEKLFF
TGCGCCAGCAGCTTGTCAGGGACTGCAAATGAAAAACTGTTTTTT
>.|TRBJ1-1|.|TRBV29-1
CSVDRIGTEAFF
TGCAGCGTGGACAGAATAGGGACTGAAGCTTTCTTT
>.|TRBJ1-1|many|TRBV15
CATSRVAGPMKAFF
TGTGCCACCAGCAGAGTGGCCGGACCGATGAAAGCTTTCTTT
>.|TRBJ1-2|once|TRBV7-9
CASIPLAGTNYGYTF
TGTGCCAGCATTCCCCTCGCCGGGACTAACTATGGCTACACCTTC
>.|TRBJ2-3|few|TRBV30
CAWSVGGGDTQYF
TGTGCCTGGAGTGTAGGAGGGGGGGATACGCAGTATTTT
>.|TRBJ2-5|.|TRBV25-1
CASSEYGVETQYF
TGTGCCAGCAGTGAATACGGGGTGGAGACCCAGTACTTC
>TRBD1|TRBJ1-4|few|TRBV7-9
CASSLVGRGHEKLFF
TGTGCCAGCAGCTTAGTCGGCAGGGGGCATGAAAAACTGTTTTTT
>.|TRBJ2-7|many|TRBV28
CASSAVLGAPLSYEQYF
TGTGCCAGCTCCGCCGTCTTGGGGGCCCCTCTCTCCTACGAGCAGTACTTC
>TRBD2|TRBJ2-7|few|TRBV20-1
CSARDPTSSAYEQYF
TGCAGTGCTAGAGATCCGACTAGCAGTGCCTACGAGCAGTACTTC
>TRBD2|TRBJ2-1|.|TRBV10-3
CAISESMAGDHNEQFF
TGTGCCATCAGTGAGTCAATGGCGGGGGATCACAATGAGCAGTTCTTC
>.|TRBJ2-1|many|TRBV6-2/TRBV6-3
CASRRLENNEQFF
TGTGCCAGCAGACGACTGGAAAACAATGAGCAGTTCTTC
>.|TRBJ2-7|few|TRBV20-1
CSALRQGHYEQYF
TGCAGTGCTCTAAGGCAGGGTCACTACGAGCAGTACTTC
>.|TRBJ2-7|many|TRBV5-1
CASSLGASEGEQYF
TGCGCCAGCAGCTTGGGTGCTAGCGAGGGCGAGCAGTACTTC
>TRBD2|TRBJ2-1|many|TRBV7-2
CASSSGRSGEQFF
TGTGCCAGCAGTAGCGGGAGGTCTGGTGAGCAGTTCTTC
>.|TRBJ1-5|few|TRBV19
CASSILDRNQPQHF
TGTGCCAGTAGTATATTGGACCGCAATCAGCCCCAGCATTTT
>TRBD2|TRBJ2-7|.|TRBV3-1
CASSQALAGPYEQYF
TGTGCCAGCAGCCAGGCGCTAGCGGGCCCCTACGAGCAGTACTTC
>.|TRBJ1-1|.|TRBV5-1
CASSRADTEAFF
TGCGCCAGCAGCAGGGCGGACACTGAAGCTTTCTTT
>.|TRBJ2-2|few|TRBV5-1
CASSYSLLGGPANTGELFF
TGCGCCAGCAGCTACTCACTCCTTGGCGGCCCCGCGAACACCGGGGAGCTGTTTTTT
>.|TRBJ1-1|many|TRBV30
CAWTPSGGLNTEAFF
TGTGCCTGGACCCCAAGTGGGGGGTTGAACACTGAAGCTTTCTTT
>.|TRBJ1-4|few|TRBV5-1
CAPWGTANEKLFF
TGCGCCCCCTGGGGGACGGCTAATGAAAAACTGTTTTTT
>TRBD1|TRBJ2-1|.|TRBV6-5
CASSYSGTGLGEQFF
TGTGCCAGCAGTTACTCTGGGACAGGGCTAGGTGAGCAGTTCTTC
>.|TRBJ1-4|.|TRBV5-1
CASSLGARDGEKLFF
TGCGCCAGCAGCTTGGGGGCCAGGGACGGTGAAAAACTGTTTTTT
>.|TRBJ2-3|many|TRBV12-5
CASGSGSAGTTDTQYF
TGTGCTAGTGGTTCAGGCTCAGCGGGTACCACAGATACGCAGTATTTT